The 10 T cell receptor beta chains reported below all come from one sample, sequenced in a study of T cell responses to AZD1222 COVID-19 vaccine. Sequencing used immunoSEQ multiplex PCR; TCRdb keeps in-frame clones, though not all of them. The sample contains about 180,000 clones, over 80% of which appear only once. This material consisted of peripheral blood, taken 28 days after the second dose of the MenACWY control vaccine. The receptors come from an adult who received the MenACWY meningococcal vaccine as a control.

The chain employs TRBV6-5 and TRBJ2-7; no clear D gene. CDR3 length: 11 amino acids. From germline, CDR1 is MNHEY and CDR2 SVGAGI. Between the trimmed V and J ends, which lost 2 bases and 9 bases, there was a span of 8 bases. CDR3 sequence: CASSYGSSQYF. CDR3 DNA sequence: TGTGCCAGCAGTTACGGCAGCTCGCAGTACTTC.

The rearrangement links TRBV14 to TRBJ2-7, with unresolved D. Germline V gives CDR1 SGHDN, CDR2 FVKESK. The germline V and J ends were trimmed by 1 base and 3 bases, with 7 bases remaining between them. The CDR3 sequence is 13 residues long. The CDR3 nucleotides are TGTGCCAGCAGCCAAGTGAGGCTCTACGAGCAGTACTTC. Protein: CASSQVRLYEQYF.

J is TRBJ2-7 and V is TRBV5-4, with D perhaps TRBD2 (6 bases). This CDR3 has 13 residues. Trimming shortened V by 2 bases and J by 2 bases, and 8 bases separated the two germline ends. Per germline, CDR1 SGHNT and CDR2 YYREEE (reference sequence). CDR3 sequence: CASSLGGTYEQYF. The DNA for the CDR3 is TGTGCCAGCAGCTTAGGCGGGACCTACGAGCAGTACTTC.

The chain couples TRBV5-6 to TRBJ1-5; 8 nucleotides match TRBD1. The CDR3 runs to 14 residues. Germline values: CDR1 SGHDT, CDR2 YYEEEE. V lost 2 bases and J lost 2; bases outside the gene matches: 0. The CDR3 DNA follows: TGTGCCAGCAGCTTCAGGGGGCGCAATCAGCCCCAGCATTTT. This translates into CASSFRGRNQPQHF.

This chain connects TRBV19 to TRBJ1-1; TRBD1 is a possible D gene (5 bases). Trimming shortened V by 3 bases and J by 7 bases, and 12 bases separated the two germline ends. Germline loops: CDR1 LNHDA, CDR2 SQIVND (reference sequence). The CDR3 covers 13 residues. The CDR3 sequence is CASSIKLRGEAFF. The CDR3 bases are TGTGCCAGTAGTATCAAGCTGAGGGGTGAAGCTTTCTTT.

The chain joins TRBV6-5 to TRBJ2-7, with 13 bases lining up with TRBD2. Germline CDR1 MNHEY, CDR2 SVGAGI. This CDR3 is built from 12 residues. V dropped 11 bases and J dropped 9; count of bases not matched to a gene: 7. The CDR3 DNA reads TGTGCCTTCGGACTAGCGGGAGCCGCGCAGTACTTC. The encoded protein is CAFGLAGAAQYF.

The CDR3 DNA reads as TGTGCCAGCAGTTTCCAGAACACCGGGGAGCTGTTTTTT. It yields the protein CASSFQNTGELFF. V and J are TRBV28 and TRBJ2-2; D gene unclear. V lost 3 bases to trimming and J lost 1 base, with 3 bases between them. There are 13 residues in the CDR3. CDR1 and CDR2 (germline): MDHEN, SYDVKM.

The genes are TRBV6-5 and TRBJ2-1; no firm D call. The ends were cut back, 6 bases at V and 7 bases at J, with 16 bases in the middle. The V gene's germline CDR1 is MNHEY and CDR2 SVGAGI. This CDR3 has 14 amino acids. CDR3 sequence: CASRHSTLGNEQFF. CDR3 DNA: TGTGCCAGCAGACACAGCACTCTAGGGAATGAGCAGTTCTTC.

The chain employs TRBV6-5 and TRBJ1-6, with D maybe TRBD1 (5 bases). Trimming removed 0 bases from V and 9 bases from J, with 12 bases in between. The germline V gene has CDR1 MNHEY and CDR2 SVGAGI. CDR3 length equals 15 residues. The CDR3 nucleotides read TGTGCCAGCAGTTACTCGGTTCGGGGGGTTTCACCCCTCCACTTT. Protein sequence: CASSYSVRGVSPLHF.

The chain carries TRBV30 and TRBJ2-7; D not certain. Germline CDR1 GTSNPN, CDR2 SVGIG (reference sequence). Deletions cut 3 bases from V and 5 bases from J, with 5 bases between. CDR3 length equals 10 residues. Here the CDR3 reads CAWSHHEQYF. DNA of the CDR3: TGTGCCTGGAGCCATCACGAGCAGTACTTC.